The 9 T cell receptor beta chains given below trace back to one sample, sequenced in a study of blood T cell repertoires in COVID-19 (dated by TCRdb to the early 2020s). Library method: the immunoSEQ multiplex PCR assay. Drawn from immuneACCESS, this table holds only the in-frame rearrangements with V and J called that TCRdb kept. Clones are partly lost; checked studies trace under half to an unresolved V gene and leave the rest unexplained. The sample yields around 450,000 clones; about 90% were counted once. In total, the top ten clones hold around 0.6% of the sample. Sequences were obtained from PBMCs or T cells enriched from blood (not recorded which). The origin of the receptors is a man between 18 and 35 years old who had recovered from COVID-19.

J is TRBJ1-1 and V is TRBV6-5; D remains ambiguous. The CDR3 has 14 amino acids. With 0 bases removed from V and 5 bases from J, the gap between germline ends came to 10 bases. CDR1 is MNHEY and CDR2 is SVGAGI in the germline V gene. Here the CDR3 DNA reads TGTGCCAGCAGTTACTCGAAAGGCAGGACTGAAGCTTTCTTT. It encodes CASSYSKGRTEAFF.

This chain links TRBV13 with TRBJ1-1; no clear D gene. The CDR3 has 14 residues. Looked up from germline, CDR1 is PRHDT and CDR2 is FYEKMQ (reference sequence). V gave up 5 bases and J gave up 1 base, with 11 bases separating them. The CDR3 DNA reads as TGTGCCAGCAGCCCACCCCAGGCGAACACTGAAGCTTTCTTT. Its protein product is CASSPPQANTEAFF.

This clone was found once. This sequence joins TRBV5-1 and TRBJ1-2, with a weak D call TRBD1 (6 bases). Germline CDR1 and CDR2: SGHRS and YFSETQ. V lost 0 bases, J lost 4 bases, and 13 bases lay in between. The CDR3 extends over 15 amino acids. CDR3 nucleotide sequence: TGCGCCAGCAGCTTGGGCCCAGGGACACTCTATGGCTACACCTTC. Its translation is CASSLGPGTLYGYTF.

The J gene is TRBJ1-1, the V gene TRBV10-1; 8 bases fit TRBD1. CDR3 length equals 13 residues. V trimming: 2 bases; J trimming: 6 bases; junction bases outside the gene matches: 2. Germline CDR1 is WNHNN and CDR2 is SYGVQD (reference sequence). The CDR3 bases are TGCGCCAGCAGTGAGAGGACAGGGTCTGAAGCTTTCTTT. Its translation is CASSERTGSEAFF.

The chain carries TRBV5-6 and TRBJ1-1, with D uncertain. The V and J ends lost 2 bases and 1 base respectively, with 3 bases between them. CDR3 size: 12 residues. Germline CDR1 reads SGHDT; CDR2 reads YYEEEE. CDR3 bases: TGTGCCAGCAGCTTTCAGAACACTGAAGCTTTCTTT. This translates into CASSFQNTEAFF.

This rearrangement joins TRBV9 to TRBJ1-6; 7 bases align to TRBD1. CDR1 and CDR2 from the germline V gene are SGDLS and YYNGEE. CDR3 length equals 15 residues. Trimming took 4 bases from V and 5 from J; bases not matched to a gene: 6. In DNA, the CDR3 is TGTGCCAGCAGCTTTCGACAGGGAGATAATTCACCCCTCCACTTT. Translating gives CASSFRQGDNSPLHF. Looking up the rest from reference TRBV9 and TRBJ1-6 gives the full variable domain: DSGVTQTPKHLITATGQRVTLRCSPRSGDLSVYWYQQSLDQGLQFLIQYYNGEERAKGNILERFSAQQFPDLHSELNLSSLELGDSALYFCASSFRQGDNSPLHFGNGTRLTVT.

This chain connects TRBV11-1 to TRBJ2-1, with a tentative D call TRBD1 (5 bases). The germline V gene encodes CDR1 SGHAT and CDR2 FQDESV (reference sequence). V shed 4 bases and J shed 4 bases, with 8 bases lying between them. The CDR3 runs to 13 residues. In nucleotides, the CDR3 is TGTGCCAGCAGCTCACAGGTTTACAATGAGCAGTTCTTC. Translation gives CASSSQVYNEQFF.

This chain links TRBV5-1 with TRBJ1-5, with 7 bases matching TRBD1. The germline CDR1 and CDR2 sequences are SGHRS and YFSETQ. This CDR3 contains 15 residues. Trimming cost V 0 bases and J 5 bases; bases outside gene matches: 5. CDR3 region: CASSLGQGSHQPQHF. Here the CDR3 DNA reads TGCGCCAGCAGCTTGGGACAGGGTTCTCATCAGCCCCAGCATTTT.

The chain uses TRBV19 and TRBJ1-5; 7 positions match TRBD1. Trimming cost V 2 bases and J 6 bases; bases outside gene matches: 4. The CDR3 is 14 residues long. Looked up from germline, CDR1 is LNHDA and CDR2 is SQIVND (reference sequence). The CDR3: CASSILQGTQPQHF. In nucleotides, the CDR3 is TGTGCCAGTAGTATACTACAGGGGACTCAGCCCCAGCATTTT.